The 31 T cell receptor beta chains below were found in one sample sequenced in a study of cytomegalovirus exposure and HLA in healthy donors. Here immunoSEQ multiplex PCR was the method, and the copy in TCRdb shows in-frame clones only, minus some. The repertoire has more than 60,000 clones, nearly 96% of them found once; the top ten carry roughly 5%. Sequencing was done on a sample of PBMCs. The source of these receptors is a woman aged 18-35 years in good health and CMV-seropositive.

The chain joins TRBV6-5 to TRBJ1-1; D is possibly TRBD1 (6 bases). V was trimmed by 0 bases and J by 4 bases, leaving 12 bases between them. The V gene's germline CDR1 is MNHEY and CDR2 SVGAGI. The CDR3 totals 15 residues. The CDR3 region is CASSYSQGLSTEAFF. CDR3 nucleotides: TGTGCCAGCAGTTACTCGCAGGGGCTCAGCACTGAAGCTTTCTTT.

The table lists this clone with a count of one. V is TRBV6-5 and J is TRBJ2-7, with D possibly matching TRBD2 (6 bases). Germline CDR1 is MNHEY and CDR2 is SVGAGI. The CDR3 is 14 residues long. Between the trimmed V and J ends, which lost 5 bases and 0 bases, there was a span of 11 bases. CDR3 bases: TGTGCCAGCAGTGGGACTCAGAGCTCCTACGAGCAGTACTTC. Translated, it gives CASSGTQSSYEQYF.

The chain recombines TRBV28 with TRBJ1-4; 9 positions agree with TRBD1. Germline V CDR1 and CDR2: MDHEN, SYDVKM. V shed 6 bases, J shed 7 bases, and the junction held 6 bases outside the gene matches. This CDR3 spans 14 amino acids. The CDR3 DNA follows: TGTGCCAGCAGGGCCGGGACAGGGAGTGAAAAACTGTTTTTT. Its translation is CASRAGTGSEKLFF.

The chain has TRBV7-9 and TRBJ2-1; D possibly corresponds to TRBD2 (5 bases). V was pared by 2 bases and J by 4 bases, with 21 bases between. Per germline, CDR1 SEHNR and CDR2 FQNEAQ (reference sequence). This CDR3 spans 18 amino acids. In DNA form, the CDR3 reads TGTGCCAGCAGCTTATATAGCTCGGGCGGGTTAGGGTACAATGAGCAGTTCTTC. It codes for CASSLYSSGGLGYNEQFF.

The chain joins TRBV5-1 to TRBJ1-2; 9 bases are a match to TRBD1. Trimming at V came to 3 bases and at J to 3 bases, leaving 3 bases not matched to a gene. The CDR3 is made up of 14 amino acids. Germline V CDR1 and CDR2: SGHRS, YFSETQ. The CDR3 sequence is CASSWDRVDYGYTF. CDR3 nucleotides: TGCGCCAGCAGCTGGGACAGGGTCGACTATGGCTACACCTTC.

CDR3 DNA sequence: TGCAGCGTTGAACGGGATGGGGATACGCAGTATTTT. It codes for CSVERDGDTQYF. The chain is built from TRBV29-1 and TRBJ2-3; D possibly corresponds to TRBD2 (5 bases). The CDR3 is made up of 12 amino acids. V was trimmed by 2 bases and J by 6 bases, leaving 9 bases between them. CDR1 and CDR2 (germline): SQVTM, ANQGSEA.

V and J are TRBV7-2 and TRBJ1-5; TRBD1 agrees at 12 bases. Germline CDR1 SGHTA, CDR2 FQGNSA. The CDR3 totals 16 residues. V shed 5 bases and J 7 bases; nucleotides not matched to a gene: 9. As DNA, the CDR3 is TGTGCCAGCAGCACCACCGGGACAGGGGGCATCCAGCCCCAGCATTTT. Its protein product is CASSTTGTGGIQPQHF.

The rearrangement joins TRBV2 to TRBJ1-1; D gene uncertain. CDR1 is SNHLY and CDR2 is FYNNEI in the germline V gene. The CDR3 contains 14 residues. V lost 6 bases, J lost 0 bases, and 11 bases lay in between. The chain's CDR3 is CASRARLLNTEAFF. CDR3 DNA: TGTGCCAGCAGGGCTAGACTTTTGAACACTGAAGCTTTCTTT.

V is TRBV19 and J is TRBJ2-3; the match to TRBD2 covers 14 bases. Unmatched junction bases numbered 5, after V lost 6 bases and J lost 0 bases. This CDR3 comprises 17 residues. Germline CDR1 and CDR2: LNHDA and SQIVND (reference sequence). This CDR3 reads CASSGTSGRPSTDTQYF. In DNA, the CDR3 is TGTGCCAGTAGCGGGACTAGCGGGAGACCTAGCACAGATACGCAGTATTTT.

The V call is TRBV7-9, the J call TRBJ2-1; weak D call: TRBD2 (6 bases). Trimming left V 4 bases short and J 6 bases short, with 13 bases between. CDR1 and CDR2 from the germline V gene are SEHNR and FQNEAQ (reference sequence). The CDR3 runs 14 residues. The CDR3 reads CASSSLGLGNEQFF. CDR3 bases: TGTGCCAGCAGCTCGCTGGGACTCGGCAATGAGCAGTTCTTC.

The CDR3 nucleotides read TGTGCCAGCAGCTGGGAGGGACGGCGCTATGGCTACACCTTC. Amino acids: CASSWEGRRYGYTF. This sequence joins TRBV5-4 and TRBJ1-2, with a possible D match to TRBD1 (5 bases). The CDR3 has 14 residues. Trimming removed 3 bases at V and 4 bases at J, with 13 bases between. In germline, CDR1 is SGHNT, CDR2 YYREEE (reference sequence). The variable domain in full, completed from reference TRBV5-4 and TRBJ1-2, reads ETGVTQSPTHLIKTRGQQVTLRCSSQSGHNTVSWYQQALGQGPQFIFQYYREEENGRGNFPPRFSGLQFPNYSSELNVNALELDDSALYLCASSWEGRRYGYTFGSGTRLTVV.

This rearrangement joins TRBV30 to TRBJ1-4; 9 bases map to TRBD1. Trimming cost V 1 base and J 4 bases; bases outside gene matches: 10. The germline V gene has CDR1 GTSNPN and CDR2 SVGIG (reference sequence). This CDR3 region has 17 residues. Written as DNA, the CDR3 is TGTGCCTGGAGTGAAGGACAGGGGTTGGGCGGTAATGAAAAACTGTTTTTT. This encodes CAWSEGQGLGGNEKLFF.

Here the CDR3 reads CASSLSSGRAGDNEQFF. As DNA, the CDR3 is TGTGCCAGCAGCTTGAGTAGCGGGAGGGCCGGGGACAATGAGCAGTTCTTC. The rearrangement uses TRBV7-2 and TRBJ2-1, with 11 nucleotides matching TRBD2. CDR1 and CDR2 (germline): SGHTA, FQGNSA. The CDR3 extends over 17 amino acids. The J segment lost 5 bases and the V segment lost 3 bases, leaving 9 bases of the junction unmatched.

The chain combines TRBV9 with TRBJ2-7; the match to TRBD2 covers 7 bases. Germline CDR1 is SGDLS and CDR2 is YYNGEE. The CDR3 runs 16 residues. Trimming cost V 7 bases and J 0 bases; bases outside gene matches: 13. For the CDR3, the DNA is TGTGCCAGCCCCACCGACCGACGGACTAGCTCCTACGAGCAGTACTTC. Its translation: CASPTDRRTSSYEQYF.

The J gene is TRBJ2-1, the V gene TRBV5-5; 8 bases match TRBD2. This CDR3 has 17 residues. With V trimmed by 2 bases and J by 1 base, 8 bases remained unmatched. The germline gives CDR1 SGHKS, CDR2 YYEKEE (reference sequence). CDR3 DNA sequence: TGTGCCAGCAGCTTATCGGTCGGGAGGGGATCCTACAATGAGCAGTTCTTC. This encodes CASSLSVGRGSYNEQFF. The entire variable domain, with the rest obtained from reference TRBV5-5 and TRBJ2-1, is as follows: DAGVTQSPTHLIKTRGQQVTLRCSPISGHKSVSWYQQVLGQGPQFIFQYYEKEERGRGNFPDRFSARQFPNYSSELNVNALLLGDSALYLCASSLSVGRGSYNEQFFGPGTRLTVL.

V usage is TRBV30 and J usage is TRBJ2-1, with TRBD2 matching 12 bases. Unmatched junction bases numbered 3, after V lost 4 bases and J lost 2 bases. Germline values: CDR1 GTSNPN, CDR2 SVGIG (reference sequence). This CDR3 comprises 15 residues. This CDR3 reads CAWTRTSGTYNEQFF. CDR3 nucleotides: TGTGCCTGGACTAGGACTAGCGGGACCTACAATGAGCAGTTCTTC.

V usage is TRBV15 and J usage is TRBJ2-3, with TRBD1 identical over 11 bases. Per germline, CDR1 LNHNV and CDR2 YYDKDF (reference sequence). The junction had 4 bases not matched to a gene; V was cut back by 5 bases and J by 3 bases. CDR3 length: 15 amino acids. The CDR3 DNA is TGTGCCACCAGCTCCGGGACAGGGGGTACAGATACGCAGTATTTT. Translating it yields CATSSGTGGTDTQYF.

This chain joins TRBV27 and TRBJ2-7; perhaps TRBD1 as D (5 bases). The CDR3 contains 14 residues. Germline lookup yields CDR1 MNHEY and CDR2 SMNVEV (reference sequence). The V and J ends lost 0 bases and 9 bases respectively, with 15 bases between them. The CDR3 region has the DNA TGTGCCAGCAGTTTATCGCGGCAGGGAAATTGGCAGTACTTC. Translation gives CASSLSRQGNWQYF.

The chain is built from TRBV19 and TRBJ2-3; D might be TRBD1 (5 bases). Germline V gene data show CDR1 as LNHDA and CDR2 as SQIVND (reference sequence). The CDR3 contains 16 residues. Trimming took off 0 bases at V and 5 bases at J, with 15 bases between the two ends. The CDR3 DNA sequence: TGTGCCAGTAGTATAGATCTAGGCAGGGTTGGAGATACGCAGTATTTT. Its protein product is CASSIDLGRVGDTQYF.

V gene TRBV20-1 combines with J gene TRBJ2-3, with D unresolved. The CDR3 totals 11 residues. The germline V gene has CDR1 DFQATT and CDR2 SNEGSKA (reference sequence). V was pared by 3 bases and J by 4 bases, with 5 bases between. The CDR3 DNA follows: TGCAGTGCTAGTGGGCCAGATACGCAGTATTTT. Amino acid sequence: CSASGPDTQYF.

For the CDR3, the DNA is TGTGTGACGGTGCGCGGCAACTACGAGCAGTACTTC. Residues: CVTVRGNYEQYF. This chain joins TRBV21-1 and TRBJ2-7; the table's D gene call, TRBD2, was not cross checked with the DNA. TRBV21-1 is an annotated pseudogene. The CDR3 consists of 12 residues.

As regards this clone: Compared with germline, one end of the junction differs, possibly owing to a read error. The DNA of the CDR3 is TGCAGTGCTTTCCTAGGCAAGGACTTC. This gives the protein CSAFLGKDF. The chain links TRBV20-1 to TRBJ2-5; no definite D call. Germline V gene lookup returns CDR1 DFQATT and CDR2 SNEGSKA (reference sequence). The CDR3 length is 9 residues.

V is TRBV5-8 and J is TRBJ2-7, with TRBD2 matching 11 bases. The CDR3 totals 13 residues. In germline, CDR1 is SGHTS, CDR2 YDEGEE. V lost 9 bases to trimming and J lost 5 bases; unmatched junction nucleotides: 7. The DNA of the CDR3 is TGTGCCATCAGACTAGCGGGAATCAACGAGCAGTACTTC. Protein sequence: CAIRLAGINEQYF.

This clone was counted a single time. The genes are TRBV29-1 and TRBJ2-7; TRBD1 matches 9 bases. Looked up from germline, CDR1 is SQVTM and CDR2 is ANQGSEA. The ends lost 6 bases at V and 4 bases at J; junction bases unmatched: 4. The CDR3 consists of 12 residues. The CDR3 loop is CSVGQGTYEQYF. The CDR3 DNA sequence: TGCAGCGTGGGACAGGGAACATACGAGCAGTACTTC.

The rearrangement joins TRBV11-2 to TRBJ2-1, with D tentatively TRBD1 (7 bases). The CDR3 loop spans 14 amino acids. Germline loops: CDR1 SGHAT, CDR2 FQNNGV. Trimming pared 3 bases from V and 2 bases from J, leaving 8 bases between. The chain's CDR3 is CASSFRGAYNEQFF. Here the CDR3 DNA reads TGTGCCAGCAGCTTCAGGGGGGCCTACAATGAGCAGTTCTTC.

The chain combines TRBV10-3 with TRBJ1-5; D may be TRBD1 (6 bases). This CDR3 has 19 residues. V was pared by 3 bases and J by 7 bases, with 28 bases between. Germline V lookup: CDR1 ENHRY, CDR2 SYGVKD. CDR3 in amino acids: CAISDEFLTGPKQYQPQHF. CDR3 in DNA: TGTGCCATCAGTGACGAATTTCTGACAGGCCCTAAGCAATACCAGCCCCAGCATTTT.

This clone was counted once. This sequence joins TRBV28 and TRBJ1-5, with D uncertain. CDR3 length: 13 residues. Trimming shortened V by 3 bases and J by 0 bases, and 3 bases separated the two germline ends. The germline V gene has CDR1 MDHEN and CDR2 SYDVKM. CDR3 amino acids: CASSFGSNQPQHF. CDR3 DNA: TGTGCCAGCAGTTTCGGTAGCAATCAGCCCCAGCATTTT.

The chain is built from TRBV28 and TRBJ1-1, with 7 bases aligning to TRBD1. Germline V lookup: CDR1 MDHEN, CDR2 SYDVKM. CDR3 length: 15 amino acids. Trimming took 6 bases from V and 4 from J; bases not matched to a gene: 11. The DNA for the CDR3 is TGTGCCAGCAGCCCCCTGGGACAGTCGGTCACTGAAGCTTTCTTT. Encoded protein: CASSPLGQSVTEAFF. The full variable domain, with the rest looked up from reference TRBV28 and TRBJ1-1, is DVKVTQSSRYLVKRTGEKVFLECVQDMDHENMFWYRQDPGLGLRLIYFSYDVKMKEKGDIPEGYSVSREKKERFSLILESASTNQTSMYLCASSPLGQSVTEAFFGQGTRLTVV.

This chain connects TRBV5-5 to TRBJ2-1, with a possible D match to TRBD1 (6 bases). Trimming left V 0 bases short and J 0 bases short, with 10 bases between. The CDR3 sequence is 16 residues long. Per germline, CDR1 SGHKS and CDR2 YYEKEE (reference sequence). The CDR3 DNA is TGTGCCAGCAGCTTGGCCAGGGGTTCCTCCTACAATGAGCAGTTCTTC. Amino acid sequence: CASSLARGSSYNEQFF.

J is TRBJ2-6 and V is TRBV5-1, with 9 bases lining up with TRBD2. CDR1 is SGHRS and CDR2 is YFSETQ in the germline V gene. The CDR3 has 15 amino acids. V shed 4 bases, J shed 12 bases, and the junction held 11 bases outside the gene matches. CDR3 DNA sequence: TGCGCCAGCAGCACGGGACTAGCATCTCAGGGCGTCCTGACTTTC. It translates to CASSTGLASQGVLTF.

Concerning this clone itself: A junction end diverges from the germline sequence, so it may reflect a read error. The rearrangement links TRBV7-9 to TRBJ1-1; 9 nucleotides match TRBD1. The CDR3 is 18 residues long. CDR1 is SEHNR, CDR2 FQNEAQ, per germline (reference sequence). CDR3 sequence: CASGLRPGQGRENTEAFF. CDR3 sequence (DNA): TGTGCCAGCGGCTTGCGCCCCGGACAGGGGCGAGAGAACACTGAAGCTTTCTTT.